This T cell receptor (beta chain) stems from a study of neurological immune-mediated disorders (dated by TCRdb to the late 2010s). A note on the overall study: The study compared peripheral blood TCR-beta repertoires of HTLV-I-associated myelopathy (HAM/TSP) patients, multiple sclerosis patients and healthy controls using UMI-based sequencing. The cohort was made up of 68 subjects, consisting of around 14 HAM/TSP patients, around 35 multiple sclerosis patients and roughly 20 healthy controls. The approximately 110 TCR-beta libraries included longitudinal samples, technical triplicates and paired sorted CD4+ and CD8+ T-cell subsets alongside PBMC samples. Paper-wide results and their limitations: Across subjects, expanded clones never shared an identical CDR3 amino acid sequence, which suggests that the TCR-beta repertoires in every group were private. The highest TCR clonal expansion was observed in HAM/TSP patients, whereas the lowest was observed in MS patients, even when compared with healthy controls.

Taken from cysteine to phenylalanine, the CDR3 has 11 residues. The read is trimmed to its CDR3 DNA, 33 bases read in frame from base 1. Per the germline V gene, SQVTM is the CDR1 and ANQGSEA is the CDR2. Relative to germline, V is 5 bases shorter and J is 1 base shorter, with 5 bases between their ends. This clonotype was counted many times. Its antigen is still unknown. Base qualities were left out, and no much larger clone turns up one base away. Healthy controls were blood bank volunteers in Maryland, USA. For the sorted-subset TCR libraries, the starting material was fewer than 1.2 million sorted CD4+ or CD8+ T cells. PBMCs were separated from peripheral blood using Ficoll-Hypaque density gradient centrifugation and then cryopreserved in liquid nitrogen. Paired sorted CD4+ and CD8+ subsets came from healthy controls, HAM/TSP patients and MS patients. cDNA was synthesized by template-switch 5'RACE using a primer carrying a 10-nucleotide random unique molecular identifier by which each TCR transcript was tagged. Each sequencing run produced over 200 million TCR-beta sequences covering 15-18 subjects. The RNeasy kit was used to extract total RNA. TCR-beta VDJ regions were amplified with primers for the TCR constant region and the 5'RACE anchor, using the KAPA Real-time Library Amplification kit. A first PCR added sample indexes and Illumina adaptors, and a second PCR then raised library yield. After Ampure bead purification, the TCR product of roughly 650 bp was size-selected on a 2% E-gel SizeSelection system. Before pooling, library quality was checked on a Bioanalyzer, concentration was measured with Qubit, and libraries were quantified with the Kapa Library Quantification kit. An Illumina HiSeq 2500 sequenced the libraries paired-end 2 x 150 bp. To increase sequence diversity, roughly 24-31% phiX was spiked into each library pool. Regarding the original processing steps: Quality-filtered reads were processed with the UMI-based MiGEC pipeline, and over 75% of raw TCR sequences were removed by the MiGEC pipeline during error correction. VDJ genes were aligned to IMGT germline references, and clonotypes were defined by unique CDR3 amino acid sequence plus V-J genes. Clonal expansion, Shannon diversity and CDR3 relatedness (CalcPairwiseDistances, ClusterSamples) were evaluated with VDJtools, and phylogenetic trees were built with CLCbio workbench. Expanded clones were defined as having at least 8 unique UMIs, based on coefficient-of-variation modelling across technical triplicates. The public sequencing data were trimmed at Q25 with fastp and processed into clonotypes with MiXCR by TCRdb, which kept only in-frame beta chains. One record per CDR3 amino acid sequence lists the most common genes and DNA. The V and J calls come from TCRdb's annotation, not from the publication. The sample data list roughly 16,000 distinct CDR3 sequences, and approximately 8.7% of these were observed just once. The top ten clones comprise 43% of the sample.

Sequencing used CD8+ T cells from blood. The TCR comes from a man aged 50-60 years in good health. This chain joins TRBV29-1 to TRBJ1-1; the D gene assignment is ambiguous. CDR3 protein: CSVLQNTEAFF. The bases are TGCAGCGTTCTACAGAACACTGAAGCTTTCTTT.